This is a list of T cell receptor beta chains from one sample in a study of cytomegalovirus exposure and HLA in healthy donors. The method was immunoSEQ multiplex PCR; TCRdb's version includes in-frame clones alone and lacks a portion of them. Found here are roughly 200,000 clones; the top ten clones hold under 6.5%. Sequencing was done on a sample of PBMCs. All receptors come from a man aged 25-40 years in good health and CMV-seronegative. The CDR3 runs from the conserved cysteine through the conserved F or W. D genes are given only for firm matches.

cdr3_nt,cdr3_aa,v_call,d_call,j_call
TGTGCCAGCTCACCACCGGGACTAGCGGCTTACGAGCAGTACTTC,CASSPPGLAAYEQYF,TRBV18,TRBD2,TRBJ2-7
TGTGCCATCAGCCCGGGACAGGGGGTTGAGCAGTTCTTC,CAISPGQGVEQFF,TRBV10-3,TRBD1,TRBJ2-1
TGTGCCAGCAGCTTAGCGCCCAGGAGGCAAGAGACCCAGTACTTC,CASSLAPRRQETQYF,TRBV7-2,NA,TRBJ2-5
TGTGCCTGGAGTGTTACCAGTTACGAGCAGTACTTC,CAWSVTSYEQYF,TRBV30,NA,TRBJ2-7
TGCGCCAGCAGCCACCCCCGGGACAGAAGCACAGATACGCAGTATTTT,CASSHPRDRSTDTQYF,TRBV4-1,TRBD1,TRBJ2-3
TGTGCCACCAGAGGGGGGACAGGGGGACCCTACAATGAGCAGTTCTTC,CATRGGTGGPYNEQFF,TRBV15,TRBD1,TRBJ2-1
TGTGCCAGCAGCTTAGTCCCAGGACAGGGGGCTGACGGCTATGGCTACACCTTC,CASSLVPGQGADGYGYTF,TRBV7-2,TRBD1,TRBJ1-2
TGTGCCAGCAGCTTAAATCGGGAGACCCAGTACTTC,CASSLNRETQYF,TRBV11-2,NA,TRBJ2-5
TGTGCCAGCAGCCAAATCGACAGGGCCAACTACAATGAGCAGTTCTTC,CASSQIDRANYNEQFF,TRBV4-2,TRBD1,TRBJ2-1
TGTGCCAGCAGCTTAGATCGGGACACTGTCTACGAGCAGTACTTC,CASSLDRDTVYEQYF,TRBV5-4,NA,TRBJ2-7
TGTGCCAGCAGTGTAGGCCTAGCGAACACCGGGGAGCTGTTTTTT,CASSVGLANTGELFF,TRBV25-1,NA,TRBJ2-2
TGCGCCAGCAGCCGCGATCCCGACTTAGCGGGCCTAGGAGAGACCCAGTACTTC,CASSRDPDLAGLGETQYF,TRBV4-1,TRBD2,TRBJ2-5
TGTGCCAGCAGCTTGGGTCAAAGAGGCGCGCAGTACTTC,CASSLGQRGAQYF,TRBV5-6,NA,TRBJ2-5
TGTGCCAGCAGCCTTAGGACAGCAGTGACTGCCAAAAACATTCAGTACTTC,CASSLRTAVTAKNIQYF,TRBV7-2,NA,TRBJ2-4
TGTGCCAGCAGCTTAGCGAAAGGGGCAGGGCTCAACACTGAAGCTTTCTTT,CASSLAKGAGLNTEAFF,TRBV7-8,NA,TRBJ1-1
TGCGCCAGCAGCTTGCGGCGGGACGCCTACGAGCAGTACTTC,CASSLRRDAYEQYF,TRBV5-1,NA,TRBJ2-7
TGTGCCAGCAGCTACCAGAGAAGGGGCACCTACGAGCAGTACTTC,CASSYQRRGTYEQYF,TRBV7-9,NA,TRBJ2-7
TGTGCCAGCCCGGGACAGGGAAACTACAATGAGCAGTTCTTC,CASPGQGNYNEQFF,TRBV6-1,TRBD1,TRBJ2-1
TGTGCCAGCAGCGGACCTTGGGGGCAGGGGAACACTGAAGCTTTCTTT,CASSGPWGQGNTEAFF,TRBV28,NA,TRBJ1-1
TGCGCCAGCAGCGGTGGACAGGGGGCTAATGAAAAACTGTTTTTT,CASSGGQGANEKLFF,TRBV5-1,TRBD1,TRBJ1-4
TGTGCCAGCAGTATTAATAATGAAAAACTGTTTTTT,CASSINNEKLFF,TRBV28,NA,TRBJ1-4
TGTGCCAGCAGTTTATCGGGGGGGCTAACCAAAAACATTCAGTACTTC,CASSLSGGLTKNIQYF,TRBV27,NA,TRBJ2-4
TGTGCCAGCAGCGTAGGACAGGCGATCTCCTACGAGCAGTACTTC,CASSVGQAISYEQYF,TRBV9,NA,TRBJ2-7
TGTGCCAGCAACTCCAACTTGAACACTGAAGCTTTCTTT,CASNSNLNTEAFF,TRBV6-1,NA,TRBJ1-1
TGTGCCAGCAGCGCACTCCACGTATCGATGAACACTGAAGCTTTCTTT,CASSALHVSMNTEAFF,TRBV2,NA,TRBJ1-1
TGTGCCAGCAGCCCACCCAGGGCTACTGAAGCTTTCTTT,CASSPPRATEAFF,TRBV2,NA,TRBJ1-1
TGTGCCAGCAGTTACGGGGGCGGGGGGGCAATCCATACGCAGTATTTT,CASSYGGGGAIHTQYF,TRBV6-5,TRBD2,TRBJ2-3
TGCAGCGCGTGGGACAGGGCAAACACCGGGGAGCTGTTTTTT,CSAWDRANTGELFF,TRBV29-1,TRBD1,TRBJ2-2
TGTGCCTGGAGGGGGACAGGGTATCAGCCCCAGCATTTT,CAWRGTGYQPQHF,TRBV30,TRBD1,TRBJ1-5
TGTGCCAGCAGCGTAGACGGGGGGCAAGAGACCCAGTACTTC,CASSVDGGQETQYF,TRBV9,TRBD2,TRBJ2-5
TGTGCCAGCAGTTTTCGAGATATTAGCGGGAGGGGTAGCACAGATACGCAGTATTTT,CASSFRDISGRGSTDTQYF,TRBV28,TRBD2,TRBJ2-3
TGTGCCAGCAGCGTAGCTCAGGGGCCGAACACTGAAGCTTTCTTT,CASSVAQGPNTEAFF,TRBV9,NA,TRBJ1-1
TGTGCCAGAGACAGGGGAAATTACGGGGAGCTGTTTTTT,CARDRGNYGELFF,TRBV2,TRBD1,TRBJ2-2
TGTGCCACCAGCAGAGACTTAGCGGGAGGGCCAACAGATACGCAGTATTTT,CATSRDLAGGPTDTQYF,TRBV15,TRBD2,TRBJ2-3
TGTGCCCACAGGGAGAACACTGAAGCTTTCTTT,CAHRENTEAFF,TRBV6-1,NA,TRBJ1-1
TGCGCCAGCAGCCGCCCTAGCGGGGGGAACTACAATGAGCAGTTCTTC,CASSRPSGGNYNEQFF,TRBV4-1,TRBD2,TRBJ2-1
TGTGCCAGTAAAGAAGAAACGGGGACACCGGGCACAGATACGCAGTATTTT,CASKEETGTPGTDTQYF,TRBV19,NA,TRBJ2-3
TGTGCCACCAGCAGTCCACTAGCGGGAGTTCCTTCAACCTACGAGCAGTACTTC,CATSSPLAGVPSTYEQYF,TRBV15,TRBD2,TRBJ2-7
TGTGCCAGCAGCCCAAGGGGACTAGCGGGGTCGGAGTACTTC,CASSPRGLAGSEYF,TRBV11-3,TRBD2,TRBJ2-7
TGTGCCAGCAGCCAAAACGAGAATCAGCCCCAGCATTTT,CASSQNENQPQHF,TRBV14,NA,TRBJ1-5